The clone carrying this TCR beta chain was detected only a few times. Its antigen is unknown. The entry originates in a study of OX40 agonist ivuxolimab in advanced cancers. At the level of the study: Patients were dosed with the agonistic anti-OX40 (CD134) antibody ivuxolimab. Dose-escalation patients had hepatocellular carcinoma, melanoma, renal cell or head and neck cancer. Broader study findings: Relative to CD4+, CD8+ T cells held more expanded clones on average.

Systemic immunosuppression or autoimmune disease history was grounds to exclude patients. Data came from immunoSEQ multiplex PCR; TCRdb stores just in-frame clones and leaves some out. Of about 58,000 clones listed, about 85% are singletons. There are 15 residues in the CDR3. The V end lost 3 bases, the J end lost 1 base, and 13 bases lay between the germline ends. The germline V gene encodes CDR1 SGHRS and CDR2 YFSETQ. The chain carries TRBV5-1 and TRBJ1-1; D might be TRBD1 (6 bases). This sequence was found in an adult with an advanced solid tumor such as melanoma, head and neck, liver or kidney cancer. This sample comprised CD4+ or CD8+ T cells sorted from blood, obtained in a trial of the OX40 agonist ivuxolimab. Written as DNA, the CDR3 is TGCGCCAGCAGCTCGGGGGCGGCATGGAACACTGAAGCTTTCTTT. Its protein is CASSSGAAWNTEAFF.